This passage covers 16 T cell receptor beta chains from one sample sequenced in a study. Treg sorting used a CD4+CD25+CD127-/low gate. In TCRdb, the 5' RACE reads were re-called with MiXCR into one record per CDR3 protein. This repertoire shows roughly 57,000 distinct CDR3 sequences, roughly 20% found once; its top ten account for roughly 2.9%. What was sequenced was tumor-infiltrating Tregs sorted from the breast tumor. These receptor sequences come from a female donor with breast cancer.

The chain uses TRBV28 and TRBJ2-3; unclear D gene. Germline V gene lookup returns CDR1 MDHEN and CDR2 SYDVKM. Trimming shortened V by 8 bases and J by 2 bases, and 8 bases separated the two germline ends. The CDR3 contains 12 residues. The CDR3 loop reads CASGLNTDTQYF. The CDR3 region has the DNA TGTGCCAGCGGGTTAAACACAGATACGCAGTATTTT.

This clonotype turned up a few times. V usage is TRBV13 and J usage is TRBJ1-2; D is perhaps TRBD1 (5 bases). Trimming shortened V by 3 bases and J by 0 bases, and 8 bases separated the two germline ends. CDR3 length equals 14 residues. The germline CDR1 and CDR2 sequences are PRHDT and FYEKMQ (reference sequence). The CDR3 region is CASSLGTSNYGYTF. In DNA form, the CDR3 reads TGTGCCAGCAGCTTGGGGACTTCTAACTATGGCTACACCTTC.

This clonotype appeared a few times. The chain is built from TRBV4-1 and TRBJ1-2; D is possibly TRBD1 (6 bases). The CDR3 is made up of 16 amino acids. Per germline, CDR1 MGHRA and CDR2 YSYEKL. Trimming removed 3 bases at V and 6 bases at J, with 20 bases between. CDR3 bases: TGCGCCAGCAGCCATCTCCCTGGGGGCAGGGGTAATGGCTACACCTTC. It specifies CASSHLPGGRGNGYTF.

The chain joins TRBV12-3 or TRBV12-4 to TRBJ1-1, with D hard to call. V was trimmed by 6 bases and J by 2 bases, leaving 4 bases between them. The CDR3 covers 11 residues. The CDR3 nucleotides are TGTGCCAGCAGCCACAACACTGAAGCTTTCTTT. Its protein is CASSHNTEAFF.

The chain employs TRBV12-3 or TRBV12-4 and TRBJ1-6; D is undetermined. CDR3 length equals 12 residues. The V gene lost 5 bases and the J gene lost 8 bases, with 7 bases spanning the gap. CDR3 nucleotide sequence: TGTGCCAGCAGTCTATCGGATTCACCCCTCCACTTT. Amino acids: CASSLSDSPLHF.

The chain recombines TRBV9 with TRBJ2-3; 8 bases match TRBD1. The CDR3 covers 14 residues. Germline-derived CDR1 and CDR2 are SGDLS and YYNGEE. With V trimmed by 2 bases and J by 5 bases, 4 bases remained unmatched. In DNA, the CDR3 is TGTGCCAGCAGCGTCGGGACAGGCGAAGATACGCAGTATTTT. It encodes CASSVGTGEDTQYF.

Turning to this clonotype: No conserved phenylalanine or tryptophan ends this CDR3, so it is likely a read error. The V and J genes are TRBV7-6 and TRBJ1-1; D unclear. V was cut by 2 bases and J by 3 bases, with 7 bases left in between. The CDR3 spans 13 residues. From germline, CDR1 is SGHVS and CDR2 FNYEAQ. CDR3 nucleotides: TGTGCCAGCAGCTTAACGGTTGACACTGAAGCTTTCCTT. Its translation: CASSLTVDTEAFL.

The V gene is TRBV6-5, the J gene TRBJ1-1, with unresolved D. Germline CDR1 MNHEY, CDR2 SVGAGI. Trimming took 9 bases from V and 5 from J, leaving 13 bases between them. CDR3 length equals 12 residues. CDR3 nucleotides: TGTGCCAGTTTAAGTGGAGGAACTGAAGCTTTCTTT. Protein sequence: CASLSGGTEAFF.

This clonotype was counted a few times. The chain carries TRBV6-5 and TRBJ1-3, with D possibly TRBD1 on 5 matching bases. Per germline, CDR1 MNHEY and CDR2 SVGAGI. The CDR3 extends over 19 amino acids. V lost 5 bases to trimming and J lost 0 bases, with 23 bases between them. The CDR3 loop is CASSLLSHGTGRSGNTIYF. The CDR3 nucleotides are TGTGCCAGCAGTCTCCTGAGCCATGGGACGGGACGCTCTGGAAACACCATATATTTT.

This clonotype was counted many times. The chain links TRBV4-2 to TRBJ1-2, with 8 bases lining up with TRBD1. The CDR3 sequence is 13 residues long. The V gene end was trimmed by 1 base and the J gene end by 6 bases; junction bases not matched to a gene: 1. Germline V lookup: CDR1 LGHNA, CDR2 YNFKEQ. DNA of the CDR3: TGTGCCAGCAGCCAAGTACAGGGGGATGGCTACACCTTC. This codes for CASSQVQGDGYTF.

The table lists this clonotype with a few counts. V usage is TRBV7-9 and J usage is TRBJ1-2; 9 nucleotides agree with TRBD1. The germline gives CDR1 SEHNR, CDR2 FQNEAQ (reference sequence). V lost 5 bases to trimming and J lost 8 bases; unmatched junction nucleotides: 15. The CDR3 is 16 amino acids. The chain's CDR3 is CASSPAGTGSREGYTF. Here the CDR3 DNA reads TGTGCCAGCAGCCCCGCCGGGACAGGGAGTCGTGAGGGCTACACCTTC.

Note on this clonotype: Possible read error: a much larger clone is one base away. This chain connects TRBV4-1 to TRBJ2-7; TRBD1 aligns across 8 bases. The germline V gene has CDR1 MGHRA and CDR2 YSYEKL. The CDR3 is 13 amino acids. J lost 12 bases, V lost 4 bases, and 11 bases had no gene match. In nucleotides, the CDR3 is TGCGCCAGCAGCCTCGTCTCAGGGGGCGTTGGGTACTTC. It is translated as CASSLVSGGVGYF.

As for this clonotype: The CDR3 ends on some other residue instead of the conserved phenylalanine or tryptophan, so this is likely a read error. This chain links TRBV4-1 with TRBJ2-3; either TRBD1 or TRBD2 may supply D (5 bases each). V dropped 5 bases and J dropped 2 bases, with 17 bases sitting between them. The V gene's germline CDR1 is MGHRA and CDR2 YSYEKL. The CDR3 has 16 residues. DNA of the CDR3: TGCGCCAGCAGCACACACCCCCGGGACCACACAGATACGCAGTATGTT. Translation: CASSTHPRDHTDTQYV.

This clonotype was seen ten or more times. The rearrangement joins TRBV3-1 to TRBJ1-2, with D possibly being TRBD1 (5 bases). V lost 0 bases and J 8 bases, leaving 13 bases between the germline ends. From germline, CDR1 is LGHDT and CDR2 YNNKEL (reference sequence). The CDR3 runs 14 residues. The CDR3 loop reads CASSQDTAGRGYTF. CDR3 nucleotides: TGTGCCAGCAGCCAAGATACGGCAGGGCGCGGCTACACCTTC.

The V gene is TRBV2, the J gene TRBJ1-4; 8 bases align to TRBD1. Losses at the gene ends were 6 bases for V and 2 bases for J; bases not matched to a gene: 8. Germline V gene sequence: CDR1 SNHLY, CDR2 FYNNEI. The CDR3 is 16 residues long. The CDR3, as DNA: TGTGCCAGCAGGACCCAGGGGGCGCGCACTAATGAAAAACTGTTTTTT. This encodes CASRTQGARTNEKLFF. The variable domain in full, completed from reference TRBV2 and TRBJ1-4, reads EPEVTQTPSHQVTQMGQEVILRCVPISNHLYFYWYRQILGQKVEFLVSFYNNEISEKSEIFDDQFSVERPDGSNFTLKIRSTKLEDSAMYFCASRTQGARTNEKLFFGSGTQLSVL.

This clonotype appeared many times. J is TRBJ1-3 and V is TRBV5-6, with TRBD1 identical over 8 bases. From germline, CDR1 is SGHDT and CDR2 YYEEEE. Trimming took 4 bases from V and 1 from J; bases not matched to a gene: 10. The CDR3 runs 17 residues. CDR3 residues: CASSGSTGAVSGNTIYF. The CDR3 DNA reads TGTGCCAGCAGCGGTTCGACAGGGGCCGTATCTGGAAACACCATATATTTT.